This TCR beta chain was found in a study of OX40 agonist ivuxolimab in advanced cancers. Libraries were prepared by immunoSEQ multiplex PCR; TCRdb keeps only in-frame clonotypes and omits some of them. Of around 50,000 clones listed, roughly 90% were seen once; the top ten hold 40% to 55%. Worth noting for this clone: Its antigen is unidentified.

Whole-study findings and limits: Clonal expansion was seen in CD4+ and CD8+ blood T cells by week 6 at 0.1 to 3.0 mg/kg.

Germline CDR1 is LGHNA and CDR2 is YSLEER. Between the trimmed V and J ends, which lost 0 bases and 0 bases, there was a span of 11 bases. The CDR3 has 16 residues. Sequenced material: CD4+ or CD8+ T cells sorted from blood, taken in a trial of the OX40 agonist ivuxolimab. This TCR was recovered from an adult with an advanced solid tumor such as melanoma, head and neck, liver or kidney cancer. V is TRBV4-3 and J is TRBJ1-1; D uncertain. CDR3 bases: TGCGCCAGCAGCCAAGATAAACACGGGGTGAACACTGAAGCTTTCTTT. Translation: CASSQDKHGVNTEAFF.